This is a list of T cell receptor beta chains from one sample in a study of control samples from healthy donors and cancer patients. Sequencing was performed with immunoSEQ multiplex PCR; in TCRdb, only in-frame clones are kept and a portion is missing. The table lists 150,000 to 200,000 clones, about 86% of them singletons. Sequenced sample: blood. The receptor source for this set is a young man in good health. Each CDR3 is given without its conserved first and last residue. Each record gives: V gene, J gene, CDR3 protein.

>TRBV7-2|TRBJ1-1
ASSVLPNTEAF
>TRBV19|TRBJ1-1
ASKGRGANTEAF
>TRBV7-6|TRBJ1-1
ASSLPLGQAYGNTEAF
>TRBV7-8|TRBJ2-7
ASSFPPGSYEQY
>TRBV9|TRBJ1-1
ASSASLEGSTEAF
>TRBV19|TRBJ2-7
ASSRGRGRYEQY
>TRBV15|TRBJ1-3
ATSRRATGNTIY
>TRBV12-3/TRBV12-4|TRBJ2-7
ASRWGQSNEQY
>TRBV7-2|TRBJ2-5
ASSLFSPVTRGEETQY
>TRBV25-1|TRBJ1-5
ASSVSAASLGNQPQH
>TRBV7-2|TRBJ2-1
ASSLSYRGSYNEQF
>TRBV15|TRBJ2-7
ATSRDGHYEQY
>TRBV29-1|TRBJ2-7
SALDRPSSYEQY
>TRBV27|TRBJ1-2
ASRGTSRGYGYT
>TRBV21-1|TRBJ2-3
ASSKVGKLLTDTQY
>TRBV12-3/TRBV12-4|TRBJ2-1
ASTRLGEQF
>TRBV2|TRBJ2-2
ASSELRTGELF
>TRBV28|TRBJ2-1
ASSFFSGGYNEQF
>TRBV18|TRBJ2-1
ASSPQTYNKQF
>TRBV7-2|TRBJ2-2
ASTRTSGDARISGELF
>TRBV5-4|TRBJ2-1
ASSLRTDKYNEQF
>TRBV5-6|TRBJ2-5
ASSSHRGEETQY
>TRBV6-5|TRBJ1-1
ASSRTGLSTEAF
>TRBV7-2|TRBJ2-1
ASSPRTETYNEQF
>TRBV15|TRBJ2-3
ATSREFGGGPDTQY
>TRBV27|TRBJ2-5
ASSFRGRETQY
>TRBV6-6|TRBJ1-1
ASSYSPGVF
>TRBV4-3|TRBJ1-1
ASSQAWSTVEAF
>TRBV5-4|TRBJ2-3
ATTGSTDTQY
>TRBV11-3|TRBJ1-5
ASSLEGDRGPAPQH